This T cell receptor (beta chain) comes out of a study of breast tumors, draining lymph nodes, adjacent tissues. Findings of the study overall: Data only fit, rather than demonstrated, lymph node origin of most tumor T cells.

Trimming took off 3 bases at V and 7 bases at J, with 13 bases between the two ends. From germline, CDR1 is DFQATT and CDR2 SNEGSKA (reference sequence). The CDR3 runs 13 residues. TCRdb passed the multiplex PCR reads through MiXCR, listing each CDR3 protein once. The sample has some 65,000 distinct CDR3 sequences, approximately 47% seen once. In the case of this clonotype: Its specificity is not known.

The sample was breast tumor tissue. The gene calls are TRBV20-1 and TRBJ2-1, with D perhaps matching TRBD1 (8 bases). The sequence was collected from a female donor with breast cancer. Some clones in this sample may be carry-over from other donors' samples. The CDR3 sequence is CSASGGDRNEQFF. As DNA, the CDR3 is TGCAGTGCTAGTGGGGGGGACAGGAATGAGCAGTTCTTC.